These T cell receptor beta chains were read from a single sample in a study of patients and donors after allogeneic stem cell transplantation. Each CDR3 protein gets one entry after TCRdb re-called the RT-PCR reads with MiXCR. Here the sample spans about 230,000 distinct CDR3 sequences, over 12% being singletons. Material for sequencing was blood, either unsorted or a sorted T cell fraction (not recorded which). Source of these receptors: a human donor who was either an allogeneic HSCT recipient or a stem cell or donor lymphocyte infusion donor (not recorded which). It is not recorded whose cells these are; they may come from a transplant donor. CDR3s include the opening cysteine and the closing phenylalanine or tryptophan. Each record gives: V gene, CDR3 protein.

v_call: TRBV4-3
cdr3_aa: CASSQEIRSGANVLTF

v_call: TRBV6-5
cdr3_aa: CASSYDTSGRVVLNEQFF

v_call: TRBV6-5
cdr3_aa: CASSYSARAVNQPQHF

v_call: TRBV6-1
cdr3_aa: CASSEGLAEYNEQFF

v_call: TRBV9
cdr3_aa: CASSRTTSGGARQGNEQFF

v_call: TRBV7-9
cdr3_aa: CASSLAQTDTYGYTF

v_call: TRBV6-6
cdr3_aa: CASSPQMIQAFF

v_call: TRBV6-2/TRBV6-3
cdr3_aa: CASRLGGTATYEQYF

v_call: TRBV6-1
cdr3_aa: CASSVTGLEVEAFF

v_call: TRBV7-6
cdr3_aa: CASSLTAGGETQYF

v_call: TRBV12-3/TRBV12-4
cdr3_aa: CASSLLAMNTEAFF

v_call: TRBV2
cdr3_aa: CASSDSGQPQHF

v_call: TRBV12-3/TRBV12-4
cdr3_aa: CASSSQGADHYNEQFF

v_call: TRBV24-1
cdr3_aa: CATPGPNYGYTF

v_call: TRBV10-3
cdr3_aa: CAISEGGDTGEAFF

v_call: TRBV7-9
cdr3_aa: CASSRGETQYF

v_call: TRBV5-1
cdr3_aa: CASSVAGYTDTQYF

v_call: TRBV30
cdr3_aa: CAWRGPGELFF

v_call: TRBV29-1
cdr3_aa: CSVEGIVLGQGVYEQYF

v_call: TRBV7-7
cdr3_aa: CASSEGLAGTTDTQYF

v_call: TRBV11-3
cdr3_aa: CASSSGVANTGELFF

v_call: TRBV7-2
cdr3_aa: CASSFTGGFNQPQHF

v_call: TRBV4-1
cdr3_aa: CASSKLGGTGELFF

v_call: TRBV29-1
cdr3_aa: CSVEGTGSSYEQYF

v_call: TRBV3-1
cdr3_aa: CASSRRTLPVEQYF

v_call: TRBV5-1
cdr3_aa: CASSPRDSSYNEQFF

v_call: TRBV11-3
cdr3_aa: CASSTGGASDTQYF

v_call: TRBV10-3
cdr3_aa: CAISGGQGIRKETQYF

v_call: TRBV5-4
cdr3_aa: CASSLREGVNEQYF

v_call: TRBV3-1
cdr3_aa: CASSQWDSYYNEQFF

v_call: TRBV12-3/TRBV12-4
cdr3_aa: CASSLAGLISGYTF

v_call: TRBV12-3/TRBV12-4
cdr3_aa: CASSLQRQETQYF

v_call: TRBV12-3/TRBV12-4
cdr3_aa: CASSLGDRSGTEAFF

v_call: TRBV29-1
cdr3_aa: CSVEVSQETQYF

v_call: TRBV6-1
cdr3_aa: CATRTGTRNTIYF

v_call: TRBV5-1
cdr3_aa: CASAPRQATYEQYF

v_call: TRBV27
cdr3_aa: CASRATGNTEAFF

v_call: TRBV5-6
cdr3_aa: CASSSRAAGVNSPLHF

v_call: TRBV20-1
cdr3_aa: CSVTDSGLKAFF

v_call: TRBV3-1
cdr3_aa: CASSQDRTSGSTGELFF

v_call: TRBV9
cdr3_aa: CASSVAGWTSQETQYF

v_call: TRBV11-2
cdr3_aa: CASSFPLAGGQSSYNEQFF

v_call: TRBV7-9
cdr3_aa: CASRNRLAGVHEQFF

v_call: TRBV6-1
cdr3_aa: CASTGELLGSPLHF

v_call: TRBV5-1
cdr3_aa: CASSLVRTGVSNEQFF

v_call: TRBV5-1
cdr3_aa: CASTAGSSYNEQFF

v_call: TRBV5-1
cdr3_aa: CASSDGLAGGLHNEQFF

v_call: TRBV20-1
cdr3_aa: CSARGTSGETIQETQYF

v_call: TRBV28
cdr3_aa: CASSFVRSSYNEQFF

v_call: TRBV29-1
cdr3_aa: CCSTGGNTEAFF

v_call: TRBV5-1
cdr3_aa: CASSLIGSNTGELFF

v_call: TRBV4-3
cdr3_aa: CASSQGQASEADTQYF

v_call: TRBV20-1
cdr3_aa: CSARVSGTSGGAETQYF

v_call: TRBV7-2
cdr3_aa: CASSSGHFNEKLFF

v_call: TRBV5-8
cdr3_aa: CASSNPDRGETQYF

v_call: TRBV4-3
cdr3_aa: CASSQWDGGAKGSDTQYF

v_call: TRBV5-1
cdr3_aa: CASSPRSRGRKTVFF

v_call: TRBV24-1
cdr3_aa: CATSQRGRETQYF